This T cell receptor (beta chain) comes out of a study of cytotoxic CD8 clonotypes in ibrutinib-treated CLL. About the study: Sequencing produced an average of around 250,000 productive templates and 94,082 productive rearrangements per sample.

The CDR3 covers 14 residues. V was trimmed by 0 bases and J by 9 bases, leaving 11 bases between them. CDR1 is LNHNV, CDR2 YYDKDF, per germline (reference sequence). Sequencing sought depths of 1 in 200,000 to 1 in 1 million T cells. Method: immunoSEQ multiplex PCR; TCRdb's copy keeps in-frame clones and lacks some. The sample holds tens of thousands of clones, under 70% seen once. This rearrangement joins TRBV15 to TRBJ1-4; D is unresolved. Specimen: PBMCs, collected after 12 months of ibrutinib treatment. The source of this sequence is a human donor with chronic lymphocytic leukemia. The CDR3 nucleotides read TGTGCCACCAGCAGAGATGTCCCCTACCAAAAACTGTTTTTT. Translating it yields CATSRDVPYQKLFF. The variable domain in full, completed from reference TRBV15 and TRBJ1-4, reads DAMVIQNPRYQVTQFGKPVTLSCSQTLNHNVMYWYQQKSSQAPKLLFHYYDKDFNNEADTPDNFQSRRPNTSFCFLDIRSPGLGDTAMYLCATSRDVPYQKLFFGSGTQLSVL.